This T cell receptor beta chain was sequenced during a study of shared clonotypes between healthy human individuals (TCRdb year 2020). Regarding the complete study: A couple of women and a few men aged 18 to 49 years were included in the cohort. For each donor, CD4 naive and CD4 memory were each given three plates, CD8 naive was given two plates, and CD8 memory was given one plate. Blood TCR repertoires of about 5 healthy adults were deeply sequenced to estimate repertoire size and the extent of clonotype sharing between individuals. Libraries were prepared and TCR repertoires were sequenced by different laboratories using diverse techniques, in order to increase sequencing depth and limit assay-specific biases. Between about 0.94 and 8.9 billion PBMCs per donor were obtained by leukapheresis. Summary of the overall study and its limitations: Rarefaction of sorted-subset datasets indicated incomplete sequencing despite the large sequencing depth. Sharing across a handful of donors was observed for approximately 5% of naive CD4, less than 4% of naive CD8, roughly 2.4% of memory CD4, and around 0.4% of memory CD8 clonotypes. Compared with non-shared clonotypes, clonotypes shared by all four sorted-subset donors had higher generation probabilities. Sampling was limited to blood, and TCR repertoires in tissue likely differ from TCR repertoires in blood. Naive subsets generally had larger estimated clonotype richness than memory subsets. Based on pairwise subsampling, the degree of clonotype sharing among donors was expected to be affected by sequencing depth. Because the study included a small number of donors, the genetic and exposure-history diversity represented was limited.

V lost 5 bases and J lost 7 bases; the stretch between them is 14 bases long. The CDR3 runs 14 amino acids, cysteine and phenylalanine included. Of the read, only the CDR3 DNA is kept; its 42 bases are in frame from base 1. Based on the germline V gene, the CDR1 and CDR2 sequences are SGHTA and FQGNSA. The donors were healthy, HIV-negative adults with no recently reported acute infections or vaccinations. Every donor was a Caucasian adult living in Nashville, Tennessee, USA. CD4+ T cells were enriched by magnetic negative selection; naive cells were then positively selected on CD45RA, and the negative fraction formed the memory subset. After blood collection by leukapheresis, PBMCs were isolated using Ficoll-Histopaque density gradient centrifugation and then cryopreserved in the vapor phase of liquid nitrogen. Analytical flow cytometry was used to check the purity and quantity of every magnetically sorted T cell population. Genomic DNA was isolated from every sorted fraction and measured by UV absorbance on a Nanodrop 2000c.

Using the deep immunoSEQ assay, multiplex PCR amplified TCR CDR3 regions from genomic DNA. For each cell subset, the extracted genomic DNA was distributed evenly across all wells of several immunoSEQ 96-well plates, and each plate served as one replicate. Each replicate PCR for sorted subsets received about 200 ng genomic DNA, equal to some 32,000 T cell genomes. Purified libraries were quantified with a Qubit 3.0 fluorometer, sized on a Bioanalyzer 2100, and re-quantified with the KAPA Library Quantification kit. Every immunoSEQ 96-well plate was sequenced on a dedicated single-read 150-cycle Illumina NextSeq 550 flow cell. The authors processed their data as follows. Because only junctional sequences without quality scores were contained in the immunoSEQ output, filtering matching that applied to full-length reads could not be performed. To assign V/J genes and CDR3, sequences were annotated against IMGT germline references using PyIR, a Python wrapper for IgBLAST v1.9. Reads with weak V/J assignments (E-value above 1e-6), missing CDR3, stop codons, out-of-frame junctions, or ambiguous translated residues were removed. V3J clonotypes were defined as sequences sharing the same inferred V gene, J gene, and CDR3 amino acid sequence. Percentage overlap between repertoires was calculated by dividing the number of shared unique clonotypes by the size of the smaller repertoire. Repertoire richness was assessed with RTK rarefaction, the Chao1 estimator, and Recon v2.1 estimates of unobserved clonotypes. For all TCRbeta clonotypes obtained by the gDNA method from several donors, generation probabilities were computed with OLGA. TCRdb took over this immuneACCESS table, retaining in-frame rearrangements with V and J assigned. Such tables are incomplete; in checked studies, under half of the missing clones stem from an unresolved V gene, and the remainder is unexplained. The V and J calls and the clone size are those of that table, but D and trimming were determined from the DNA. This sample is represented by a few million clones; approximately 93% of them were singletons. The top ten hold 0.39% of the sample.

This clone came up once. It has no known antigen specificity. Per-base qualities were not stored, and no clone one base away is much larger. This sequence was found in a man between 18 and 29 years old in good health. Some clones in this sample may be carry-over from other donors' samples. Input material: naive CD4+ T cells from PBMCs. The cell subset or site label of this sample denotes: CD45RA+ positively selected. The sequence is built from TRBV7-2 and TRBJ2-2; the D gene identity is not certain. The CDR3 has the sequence CASSPISGVGELFF. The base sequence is TGTGCCAGCAGCCCTATCTCTGGGGTCGGGGAGCTGTTTTTT. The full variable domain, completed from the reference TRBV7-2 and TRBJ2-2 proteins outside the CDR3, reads GAGVSQSPSNKVTEKGKDVELRCDPISGHTALYWYRQSLGQGLEFLIYFQGNSAPDKSGLPSDRFSAERTGGSVSTLTIQRTQQEDSAVYLCASSPISGVGELFFGEGSRLTVL.